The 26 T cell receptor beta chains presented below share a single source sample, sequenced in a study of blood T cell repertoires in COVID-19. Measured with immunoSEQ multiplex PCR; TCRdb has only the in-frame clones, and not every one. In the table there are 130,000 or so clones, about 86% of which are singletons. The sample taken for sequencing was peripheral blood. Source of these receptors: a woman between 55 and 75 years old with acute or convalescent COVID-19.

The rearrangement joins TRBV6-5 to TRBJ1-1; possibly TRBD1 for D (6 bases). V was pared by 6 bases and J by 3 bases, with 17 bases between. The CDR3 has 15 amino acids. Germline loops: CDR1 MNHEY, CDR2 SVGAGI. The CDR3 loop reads CASSRRQAGDTEAFF. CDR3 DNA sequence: TGTGCCAGCAGCCGAAGACAGGCTGGGGACACTGAAGCTTTCTTT.

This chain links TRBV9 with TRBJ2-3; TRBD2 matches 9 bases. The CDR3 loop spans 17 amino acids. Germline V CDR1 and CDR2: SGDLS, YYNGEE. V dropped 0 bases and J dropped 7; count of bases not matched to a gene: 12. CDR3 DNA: TGTGCCAGCAGCGTAGATCTTGCGGGGGGGCCGGAAAATACGCAGTATTTT. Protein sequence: CASSVDLAGGPENTQYF.

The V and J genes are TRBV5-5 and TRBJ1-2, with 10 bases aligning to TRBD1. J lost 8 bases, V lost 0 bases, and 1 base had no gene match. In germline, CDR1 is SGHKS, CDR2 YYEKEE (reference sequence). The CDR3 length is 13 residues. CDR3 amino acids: CASSLVTGGGYTF. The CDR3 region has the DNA TGTGCCAGCAGCTTGGTGACAGGGGGCGGCTACACCTTC.

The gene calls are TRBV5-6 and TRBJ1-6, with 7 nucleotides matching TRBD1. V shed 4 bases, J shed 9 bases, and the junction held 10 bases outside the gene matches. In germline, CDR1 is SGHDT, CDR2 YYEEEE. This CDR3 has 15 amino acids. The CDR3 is CASSPTGTEVSPLHF. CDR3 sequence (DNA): TGTGCCAGCAGCCCGACCGGGACAGAAGTTTCACCCCTCCACTTT.

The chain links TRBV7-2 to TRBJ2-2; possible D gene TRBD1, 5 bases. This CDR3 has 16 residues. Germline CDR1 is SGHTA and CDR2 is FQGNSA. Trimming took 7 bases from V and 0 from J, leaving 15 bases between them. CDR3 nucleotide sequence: TGTGCCAGCAACCCCCATGGGGCGGCGAACACCGGGGAGCTGTTTTTT. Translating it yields CASNPHGAANTGELFF.

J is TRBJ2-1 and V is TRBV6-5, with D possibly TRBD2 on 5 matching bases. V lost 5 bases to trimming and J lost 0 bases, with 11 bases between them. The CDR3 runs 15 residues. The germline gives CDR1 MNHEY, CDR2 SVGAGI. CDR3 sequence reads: CASSPRASSYNEQFF. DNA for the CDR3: TGTGCCAGCAGTCCGAGGGCAAGCTCCTACAATGAGCAGTTCTTC.

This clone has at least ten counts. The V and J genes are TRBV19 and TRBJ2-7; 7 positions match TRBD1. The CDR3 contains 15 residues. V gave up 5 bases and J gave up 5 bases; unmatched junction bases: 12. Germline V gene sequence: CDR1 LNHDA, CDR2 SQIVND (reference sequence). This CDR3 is CASSDTGALLNEQYF. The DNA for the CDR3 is TGTGCCAGTAGTGATACAGGGGCCCTCTTAAACGAGCAGTACTTC.

CDR3 in DNA: TGTGCCAGCAGCTTTGGACTGCAAGAGACCCAGTACTTC. This translates into CASSFGLQETQYF. V and J are TRBV13 and TRBJ2-5; D is possibly TRBD2 (5 bases). CDR3 length equals 13 residues. Germline lookup yields CDR1 PRHDT and CDR2 FYEKMQ (reference sequence). V lost 3 bases to trimming and J lost 2 bases, with 7 bases between them.

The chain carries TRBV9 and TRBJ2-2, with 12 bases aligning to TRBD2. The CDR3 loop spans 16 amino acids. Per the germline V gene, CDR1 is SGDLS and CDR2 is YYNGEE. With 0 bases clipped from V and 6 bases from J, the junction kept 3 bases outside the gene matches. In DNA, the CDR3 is TGTGCCAGCAGCGTAGCCCTAGCGGGGGGGCCCGGGGAGCTGTTTTTT. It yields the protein CASSVALAGGPGELFF.

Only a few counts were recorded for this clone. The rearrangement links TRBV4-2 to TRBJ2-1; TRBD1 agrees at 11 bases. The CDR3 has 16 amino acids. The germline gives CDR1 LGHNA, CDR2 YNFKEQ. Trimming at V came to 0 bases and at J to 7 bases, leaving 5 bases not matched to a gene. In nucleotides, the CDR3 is TGTGCCAGCAGCCAAGATCTGGGGACAGGGGGGAATGAGCAGTTCTTC. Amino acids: CASSQDLGTGGNEQFF.

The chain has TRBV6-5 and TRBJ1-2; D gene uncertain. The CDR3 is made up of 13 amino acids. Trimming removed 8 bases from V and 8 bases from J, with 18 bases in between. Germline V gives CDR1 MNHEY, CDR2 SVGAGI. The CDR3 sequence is CASSTGRGSGYTF. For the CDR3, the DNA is TGTGCCAGCTCGACGGGTCGAGGTTCGGGCTACACCTTC.

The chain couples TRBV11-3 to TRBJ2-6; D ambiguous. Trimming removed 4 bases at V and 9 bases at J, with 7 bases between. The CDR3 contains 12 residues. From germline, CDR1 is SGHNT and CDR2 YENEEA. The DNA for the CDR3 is TGTGCCAGCAGCTCCCGTCGCAACGTCCTGACTTTC. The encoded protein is CASSSRRNVLTF.

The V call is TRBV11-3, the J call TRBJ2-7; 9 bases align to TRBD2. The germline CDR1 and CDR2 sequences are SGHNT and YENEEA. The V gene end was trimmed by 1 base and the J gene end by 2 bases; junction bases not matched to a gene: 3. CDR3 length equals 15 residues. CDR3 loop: CASSLVGGGAYEQYF. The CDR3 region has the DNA TGTGCCAGCAGCTTAGTGGGCGGGGGGGCCTACGAGCAGTACTTC.

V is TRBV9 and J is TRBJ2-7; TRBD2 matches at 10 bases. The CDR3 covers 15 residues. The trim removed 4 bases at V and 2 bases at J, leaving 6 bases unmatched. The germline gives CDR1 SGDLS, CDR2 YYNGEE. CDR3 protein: CASSRSGGVTYEQYF. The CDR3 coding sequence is TGTGCCAGCAGCAGGAGCGGGGGGGTAACCTACGAGCAGTACTTC.

The CDR3 reads CASSPRPRTDTQYF. The CDR3, as DNA: TGTGCCAGCAGTCCCCGTCCCCGCACAGATACGCAGTATTTT. The genes are TRBV28 and TRBJ2-3, with unresolved D. Germline V gene lookup returns CDR1 MDHEN and CDR2 SYDVKM. The CDR3 contains 14 residues. Deletions cut 5 bases from V and 1 base from J, with 10 bases between.

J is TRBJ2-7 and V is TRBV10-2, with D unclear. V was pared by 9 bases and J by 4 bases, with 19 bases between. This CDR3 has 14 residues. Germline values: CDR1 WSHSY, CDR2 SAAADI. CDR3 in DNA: TGCGCCAGAGAGAGGTCCGAGGTGCGGTACGAGCAGTACTTC. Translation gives CARERSEVRYEQYF.

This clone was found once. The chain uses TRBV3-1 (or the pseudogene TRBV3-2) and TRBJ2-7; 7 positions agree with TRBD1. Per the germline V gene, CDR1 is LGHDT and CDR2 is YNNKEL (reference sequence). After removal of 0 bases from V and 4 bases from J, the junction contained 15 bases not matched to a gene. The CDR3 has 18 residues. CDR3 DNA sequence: TGTGCCAGCAGCCAAGATGGTTTAGGGGGCTATATCGGGTACGAGCAGTACTTC. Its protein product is CASSQDGLGGYIGYEQYF.

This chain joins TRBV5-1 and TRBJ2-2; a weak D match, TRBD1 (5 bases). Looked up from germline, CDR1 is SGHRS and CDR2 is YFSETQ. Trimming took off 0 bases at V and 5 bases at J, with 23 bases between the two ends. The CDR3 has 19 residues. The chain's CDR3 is CASSLVGIGVFVGTGELFF. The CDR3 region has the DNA TGCGCCAGCAGCTTGGTTGGTATAGGGGTCTTCGTGGGGACCGGGGAGCTGTTTTTT.

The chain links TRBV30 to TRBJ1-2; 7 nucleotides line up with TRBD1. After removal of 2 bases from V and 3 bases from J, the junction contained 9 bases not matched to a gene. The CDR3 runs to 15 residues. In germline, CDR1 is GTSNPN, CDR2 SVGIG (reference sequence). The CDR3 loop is CAWSPRTGYYYGYTF. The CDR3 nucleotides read TGTGCCTGGAGTCCACGGACAGGTTATTACTATGGCTACACCTTC.

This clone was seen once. The CDR3 protein is CASSESYRGRWTGELFF. As DNA, the CDR3 is TGCGCCAGCAGTGAGTCATACAGGGGGCGCTGGACCGGGGAGCTGTTTTTT. The chain couples TRBV10-1 to TRBJ2-2, with 9 bases matching TRBD1. Germline CDR1 WNHNN, CDR2 SYGVQD (reference sequence). Trimming took 0 bases from V and 5 from J; bases not matched to a gene: 7. This CDR3 spans 17 amino acids.

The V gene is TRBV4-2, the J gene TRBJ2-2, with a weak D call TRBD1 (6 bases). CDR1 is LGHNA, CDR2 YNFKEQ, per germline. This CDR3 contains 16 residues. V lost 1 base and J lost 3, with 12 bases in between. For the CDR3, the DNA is TGTGCCAGCAGCCAAGGGCAGGGGCTGGACACCGGGGAGCTGTTTTTT. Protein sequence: CASSQGQGLDTGELFF.

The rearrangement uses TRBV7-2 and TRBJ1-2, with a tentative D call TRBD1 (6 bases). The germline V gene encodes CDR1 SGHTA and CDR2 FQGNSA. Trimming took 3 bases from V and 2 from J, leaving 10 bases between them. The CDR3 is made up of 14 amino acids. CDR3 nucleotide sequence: TGTGCCAGCAGCTTCACCGGGACAAACTATGGCTACACCTTC. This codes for CASSFTGTNYGYTF. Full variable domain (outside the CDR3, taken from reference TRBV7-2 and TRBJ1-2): GAGVSQSPSNKVTEKGKDVELRCDPISGHTALYWYRQSLGQGLEFLIYFQGNSAPDKSGLPSDRFSAERTGGSVSTLTIQRTQQEDSAVYLCASSFTGTNYGYTFGSGTRLTVV.

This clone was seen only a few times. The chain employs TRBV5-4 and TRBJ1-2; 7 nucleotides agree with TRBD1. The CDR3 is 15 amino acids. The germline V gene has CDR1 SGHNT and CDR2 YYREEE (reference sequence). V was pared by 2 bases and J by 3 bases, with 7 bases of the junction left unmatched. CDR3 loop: CASSLDLTGDYGYTF. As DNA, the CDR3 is TGTGCCAGCAGCTTAGATCTTACAGGGGACTATGGCTACACCTTC.

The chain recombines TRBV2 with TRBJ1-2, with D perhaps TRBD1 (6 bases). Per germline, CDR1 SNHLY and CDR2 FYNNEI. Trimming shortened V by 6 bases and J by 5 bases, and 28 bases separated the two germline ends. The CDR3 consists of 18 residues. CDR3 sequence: CASRGPDPSGGPIYGYTF. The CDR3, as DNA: TGTGCCAGCAGGGGCCCCGACCCCTCGGGGGGGCCCATTTATGGCTACACCTTC. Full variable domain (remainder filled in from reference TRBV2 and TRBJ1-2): EPEVTQTPSHQVTQMGQEVILRCVPISNHLYFYWYRQILGQKVEFLVSFYNNEISEKSEIFDDQFSVERPDGSNFTLKIRSTKLEDSAMYFCASRGPDPSGGPIYGYTFGSGTRLTVV.

The DNA of the CDR3 is TGTGCCAGCAGTTATCGAGGCCCCGGACAGTCAATGTCTGGAAACACCATATATTTT. It is translated as CASSYRGPGQSMSGNTIYF. The chain combines TRBV6-2 or TRBV6-3 with TRBJ1-3; D might be TRBD1 (6 bases). There are 19 residues in the CDR3. The V gene lost 3 bases and the J gene lost 1 base, with 22 bases spanning the gap. Per the germline V gene, CDR1 is MNHEY and CDR2 is SVGEGT.

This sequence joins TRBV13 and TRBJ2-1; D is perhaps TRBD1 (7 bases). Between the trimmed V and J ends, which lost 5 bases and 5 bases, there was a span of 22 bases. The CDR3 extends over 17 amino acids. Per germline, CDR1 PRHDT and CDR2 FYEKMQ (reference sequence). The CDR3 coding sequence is TGTGCCAGCAGCCCTACGCCCTGGACAGGAGGGGACAATGAGCAGTTCTTC. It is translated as CASSPTPWTGGDNEQFF.